One and the same sample provided the 20 T cell receptor beta chains below, sequenced in a study of T cells in Graves' hyperthyroidism and ophthalmopathy. RNA transcripts gave rise to amplified TCR beta CDR3 regions. HTBI primers were used for first-round RT-PCR of the TCR CDR3. From the multiplex PCR reads, TCRdb called clonotypes with MiXCR, one entry per CDR3 protein. This sample has approximately 260,000 distinct CDR3 sequences, with roughly 15% found just once. Sequenced: blood. The receptors derive from a woman aged 45-65 years with Graves' hyperthyroidism that later progressed to Graves' ophthalmopathy.

This clonotype was recorded at least ten times. This chain links TRBV29-1 with TRBJ2-1; TRBD2 might be the D (6 bases). The V and J ends lost 8 bases and 9 bases respectively, with 20 bases between them. Germline CDR1 reads SQVTM; CDR2 reads ANQGSEA. This CDR3 region has 13 residues. CDR3 nucleotides: TGCAGCTCAGAGGGAGTACTAGCTGGTGAGCAGTTCTTC. Protein: CSSEGVLAGEQFF.

This clonotype showed up many times. The V gene is TRBV28, the J gene TRBJ2-5; 9 positions agree with TRBD1. Germline values: CDR1 MDHEN, CDR2 SYDVKM. CDR3 length: 14 amino acids. V trimming: 6 bases; J trimming: 1 base; junction bases outside the gene matches: 3. CDR3 sequence (DNA): TGTGCCAGCAGGGGGGACAGGGTCCAAGAGACCCAGTACTTC. Translation: CASRGDRVQETQYF.

The sample holds a few counts of this clonotype. V usage is TRBV3-1 and J usage is TRBJ2-3, with TRBD1 identical over 8 bases. The length of the CDR3 is 13 residues. V lost 4 bases to trimming and J lost 5 bases; unmatched junction nucleotides: 2. The germline CDR1 and CDR2 sequences are LGHDT and YNNKEL (reference sequence). DNA of the CDR3: TGTGCCAGCAGCCTCAGGGGGCAAGATACGCAGTATTTT. Translated, it gives CASSLRGQDTQYF.

This clonotype was observed many times. This chain connects TRBV28 to TRBJ1-1, with D unresolved. This CDR3 has 17 amino acids. V was shortened by 3 bases and J by 0 bases, with 17 bases between the two germline ends. The germline V gene has CDR1 MDHEN and CDR2 SYDVKM. For the CDR3, the DNA is TGTGCCAGCAGTTTTCCCAGCCCGCAACGATTGAACACTGAAGCTTTCTTT. Its translation: CASSFPSPQRLNTEAFF.

The rearrangement uses TRBV5-1 and TRBJ1-5, with D perhaps matching TRBD1 (5 bases). This CDR3 contains 15 residues. Between the trimmed V and J ends, which lost 0 bases and 3 bases, there was a span of 10 bases. Germline CDR1 is SGHRS and CDR2 is YFSETQ. The CDR3 DNA reads TGCGCCAGCAGCTTGGTGTGGGGCCCCAATCAGCCCCAGCATTTT. This gives the protein CASSLVWGPNQPQHF.

There are many counts of this clonotype. This chain links TRBV9 with TRBJ2-1; no clear D. The CDR3 totals 11 residues. In germline, CDR1 is SGDLS, CDR2 YYNGEE. V was pared by 1 base and J by 7 bases, with 3 bases between. The CDR3 DNA reads TGTGCCAGCAGCGTAAGGAATGAGCAGTTCTTC. This codes for CASSVRNEQFF.

The sample holds many counts of this clonotype. This sequence joins TRBV18 and TRBJ2-7; 8 nucleotides match TRBD1. The CDR3 is 14 amino acids. The J segment lost 6 bases and the V segment lost 3 bases, leaving 7 bases of the junction unmatched. Germline-derived CDR1 and CDR2 are KGHSH and LQKENI. The CDR3 is CASSPGAGGFEQYF. In nucleotides, the CDR3 is TGTGCCAGCTCACCGGGCGCAGGGGGCTTCGAGCAGTACTTC.

This clonotype was seen repeatedly, ten times or more. V is TRBV18 and J is TRBJ1-5; D unresolved. V lost 2 bases to trimming and J lost 6 bases, with 11 bases between them. The CDR3 has 14 residues. Germline V lookup: CDR1 KGHSH, CDR2 LQKENI. The CDR3 is CASSPAGVGQPQHF. For the CDR3, the DNA is TGTGCCAGCTCACCAGCGGGAGTCGGTCAGCCCCAGCATTTT. Together with reference TRBV18 and TRBJ1-5, the CDR3 gives the full variable domain: NAGVMQNPRHLVRRRGQEARLRCSPMKGHSHVYWYRQLPEEGLKFMVYLQKENIIDESGMPKERFSAEFPKEGPSILRIQQVVRGDSAAYFCASSPAGVGQPQHFGDGTRLSIL.

This clonotype was counted only a few times. The genes are TRBV11-2 and TRBJ2-5, with D possibly called TRBD1 or TRBD2 (5 bases each). This CDR3 spans 15 amino acids. The germline CDR1 and CDR2 sequences are SGHAT and FQNNGV. V lost 0 bases and J lost 5, with 13 bases in between. CDR3 loop: CASSLEKGRGETQYF. In DNA, the CDR3 is TGTGCCAGCAGCTTAGAAAAGGGGCGCGGGGAGACCCAGTACTTC.

This clonotype was seen ten or more times. The chain couples TRBV6-1 to TRBJ1-3; D is unclear. CDR1 and CDR2 from the germline V gene are MNHNS and SASEGT. V was clipped by 5 bases and J by 0 bases, with 14 bases between them. CDR3 length: 16 residues. The CDR3 sequence: CASSYFGEISGNTIYF. CDR3 in DNA: TGTGCCAGCAGTTACTTCGGCGAAATCTCTGGAAACACCATATATTTT.

The J gene is TRBJ1-6, the V gene TRBV20-1; D might be TRBD1 (6 bases). V lost 3 bases, J lost 5 bases, and 17 bases lay in between. Germline CDR1 is DFQATT and CDR2 is SNEGSKA (reference sequence). This CDR3 spans 16 amino acids. CDR3 loop: CSASDVRGGNNSPLHF. CDR3 bases: TGCAGTGCTAGTGATGTGAGAGGGGGGAATAATTCACCCCTCCACTTT.

The table lists this clonotype with many counts. CDR3 sequence reads: CASSLPLRLAEETQYF. The CDR3 DNA reads TGTGCCAGCAGCTTACCGCTGAGACTAGCGGAAGAGACCCAGTACTTC. The chain couples TRBV11-2 to TRBJ2-5; 9 nucleotides align to TRBD2. The germline V gene encodes CDR1 SGHAT and CDR2 FQNNGV. This CDR3 is built from 16 residues. Unmatched junction bases numbered 7, after V lost 2 bases and J lost 3 bases.

This clonotype came up many times. The V call is TRBV12-3 or TRBV12-4, the J call TRBJ1-2, with D unresolved. V dropped 6 bases and J dropped 2 bases, with 13 bases sitting between them. The CDR3 is made up of 14 amino acids. The CDR3 sequence is CASRVLGINYGYTF. Written as DNA, the CDR3 is TGTGCCAGCAGGGTTCTGGGGATAAACTATGGCTACACCTTC.

This clonotype has a count of ten or more. The V call is TRBV11-2, the J call TRBJ1-1; D may be TRBD1 (6 bases). The CDR3 is 12 residues long. Between the trimmed V and J ends, which lost 5 bases and 4 bases, there was a span of 8 bases. Germline V gene lookup returns CDR1 SGHAT and CDR2 FQNNGV. CDR3 nucleotides: TGTGCCAGCAGCACAGGGTTCACTGAAGCTTTCTTT. This encodes CASSTGFTEAFF.

This clonotype was picked up many times. The chain employs TRBV6-1 and TRBJ2-4, with 9 bases that match TRBD1. CDR3 length: 15 residues. Germline assignment: CDR1 MNHNS and CDR2 SASEGT. Losses at the gene ends were 8 bases for V and 9 bases for J; bases not matched to a gene: 14. The CDR3 DNA reads TGTGCCAGCCTGAATACCGGGACAGGGTTTGGCATTCAGTACTTC. This encodes CASLNTGTGFGIQYF.

This clonotype was picked up many times. The gene calls are TRBV6-1 and TRBJ1-1; TRBD1 is a possible D gene (5 bases). This CDR3 has 15 amino acids. The germline V and J ends were trimmed by 6 bases and 0 bases, with 14 bases remaining between them. The germline CDR1 and CDR2 sequences are MNHNS and SASEGT. CDR3 region: CASRDPGRLNTEAFF. Written as DNA, the CDR3 is TGTGCCAGCAGGGACCCGGGACGTTTGAACACTGAAGCTTTCTTT.

The J gene is TRBJ2-1, the V gene TRBV27; 12 bases are a match to TRBD2. The CDR3 is 15 amino acids. Germline V gene sequence: CDR1 MNHEY, CDR2 SMNVEV (reference sequence). Trimming removed 8 bases from V and 8 bases from J; junction bases left unmatched: 10. The CDR3 bases are TGTGCCAGCGGGCTACTAGCGGGAGGCCGGGATGAGCAGTTCTTC. Protein product: CASGLLAGGRDEQFF.

This clonotype was seen at least ten times. This chain uses TRBV28 with TRBJ2-7; TRBD1 agrees at 11 bases. The CDR3 runs 19 residues. With V trimmed by 4 bases and J by 2 bases, 16 bases remained unmatched. Germline CDR1 is MDHEN and CDR2 is SYDVKM. The CDR3 loop reads CASSSPSDRGPRLAYEQYF. As DNA, the CDR3 is TGTGCCAGCAGTTCCCCATCGGACAGGGGGCCCCGTTTAGCCTACGAGCAGTACTTC.

This clonotype was detected ten times or more. CDR3 sequence: CSVEGAGEYGYTF. The CDR3 DNA follows: TGCAGCGTTGAAGGGGCGGGAGAGTATGGCTACACCTTC. This sequence joins TRBV29-1 and TRBJ1-2, with D unresolved. Germline V gene sequence: CDR1 SQVTM, CDR2 ANQGSEA. Between the trimmed V and J ends, which lost 1 base and 5 bases, there was a span of 11 bases. The CDR3 extends over 13 amino acids.

This clonotype was seen ten or more times. This chain links TRBV5-5 with TRBJ2-5; 10 bases align to TRBD2. Germline lookup yields CDR1 SGHKS and CDR2 YYEKEE (reference sequence). The CDR3 runs 16 residues. The J segment lost 4 bases and the V segment lost 0 bases, leaving 6 bases of the junction unmatched. As DNA, the CDR3 is TGTGCCAGCAGCTTGGGGGCTAGCGGGAGTGGAGAGACCCAGTACTTC. Its translation is CASSLGASGSGETQYF.